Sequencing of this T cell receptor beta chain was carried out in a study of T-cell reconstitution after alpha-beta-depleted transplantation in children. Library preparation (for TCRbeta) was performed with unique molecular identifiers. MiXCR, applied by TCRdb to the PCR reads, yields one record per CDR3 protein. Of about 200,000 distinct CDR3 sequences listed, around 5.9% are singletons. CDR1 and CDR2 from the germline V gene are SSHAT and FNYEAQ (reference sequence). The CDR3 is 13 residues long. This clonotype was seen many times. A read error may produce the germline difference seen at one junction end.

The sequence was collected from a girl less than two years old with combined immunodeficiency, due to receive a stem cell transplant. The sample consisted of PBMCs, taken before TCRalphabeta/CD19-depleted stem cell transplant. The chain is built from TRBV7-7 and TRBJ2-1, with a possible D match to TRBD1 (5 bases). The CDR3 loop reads CASSLDRYNEQFF. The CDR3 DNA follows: TGTGCTAGCAGCCTAGACAGATACAATGAGCAGTTCTTC.